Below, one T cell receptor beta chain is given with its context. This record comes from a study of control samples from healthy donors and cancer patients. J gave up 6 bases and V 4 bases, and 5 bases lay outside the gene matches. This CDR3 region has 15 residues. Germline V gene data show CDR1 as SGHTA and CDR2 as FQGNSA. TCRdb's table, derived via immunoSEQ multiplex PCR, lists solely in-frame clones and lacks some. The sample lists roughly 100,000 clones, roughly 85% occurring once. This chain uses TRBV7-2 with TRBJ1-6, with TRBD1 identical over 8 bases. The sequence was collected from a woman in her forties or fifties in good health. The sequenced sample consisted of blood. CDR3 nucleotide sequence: TGTGCCAGCAGCTGGACAGGGTTAAGTAATTCACCCCTCCACTTT. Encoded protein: CASSWTGLSNSPLHF.